Listed here are 6 T cell receptor beta chains from one sample, sequenced in a study of CD8 T cells in Susac syndrome. Random hexamers served to reverse transcribe about 0.5 to 1 ug RNA. One entry per CDR3 protein, called by TCRdb with MiXCR from the immunoSEQ multiplex PCR reads. The data contain over 200,000 distinct CDR3 sequences, 95% of them singletons. Sequenced sample: CD4+ T cells from PBMCs. The origin of the receptors is a human donor with multiple sclerosis.

The rearrangement joins TRBV29-1 to TRBJ1-4; TRBD1 might be the D (6 bases). Between the trimmed V and J ends, which lost 6 bases and 5 bases, there was a span of 10 bases. CDR1 and CDR2 (germline): SQVTM, ANQGSEA. CDR3 length: 12 amino acids. CDR3 DNA: TGCAGCGTACAAAGGGGGAATGAAAAACTGTTTTTT. Amino acids: CSVQRGNEKLFF.

The chain employs TRBV30 and TRBJ2-1; D remains ambiguous. V was pared by 0 bases and J by 5 bases, with 8 bases between. The CDR3 spans 13 residues. Germline CDR1 and CDR2: GTSNPN and SVGIG (reference sequence). The chain's CDR3 is CAWSVRVDNEQFF. The DNA for the CDR3 is TGTGCCTGGAGTGTACGGGTAGACAATGAGCAGTTCTTC.

The V call is TRBV12-3 or TRBV12-4, the J call TRBJ2-5; 7 nucleotides match TRBD2. Losses at the gene ends were 5 bases for V and 5 bases for J; bases not matched to a gene: 8. CDR3 length: 14 residues. CDR3 coding DNA: TGTGCCAGCAGTACCCGGACTAGAATTGAGACCCAGTACTTC. This translates into CASSTRTRIETQYF.

The genes are TRBV14 and TRBJ2-2, with unresolved D. V was shortened by 3 bases and J by 4 bases, with 9 bases between the two germline ends. The CDR3 totals 14 residues. Germline V lookup: CDR1 SGHDN, CDR2 FVKESK. CDR3: CASSQGIGTGELFF. The CDR3 coding sequence is TGTGCCAGCAGCCAGGGGATTGGCACCGGGGAGCTGTTTTTT.

The J gene is TRBJ2-5, the V gene TRBV18; maybe TRBD2 (6 bases). The CDR3 is 14 amino acids. Trimming pared 4 bases from V and 1 base from J, leaving 10 bases between. CDR1 and CDR2 (germline): KGHSH, LQKENI. This CDR3 is CASSLYGGQETQYF. As DNA, the CDR3 is TGTGCCAGCTCACTCTACGGGGGCCAAGAGACCCAGTACTTC.

This clonotype came up a few times. The chain couples TRBV9 to TRBJ2-3; perhaps TRBD1 as D (5 bases). V dropped 6 bases and J dropped 2 bases, with 10 bases sitting between them. CDR1 and CDR2 (germline): SGDLS, YYNGEE. This CDR3 is built from 13 residues. This CDR3 is CASKGVLTDTQYF. The CDR3 bases are TGTGCCAGCAAAGGGGTCCTCACAGATACGCAGTATTTT.